This passage covers 25 T cell receptor beta chains from one sample sequenced in a study of control samples from healthy donors and cancer patients. Repertoires were generated with immunoSEQ multiplex PCR, while TCRdb's copy carries only in-frame clones and drops some. The repertoire holds about 140,000 clones, with roughly 94% as singletons. The sequenced sample consisted of blood. Receptors were obtained from a middle-aged man in good health.

V is TRBV27 and J is TRBJ2-7; D is perhaps TRBD1 (7 bases). Germline V lookup: CDR1 MNHEY, CDR2 SMNVEV (reference sequence). This CDR3 region has 14 residues. V was pared by 6 bases and J by 7 bases, with 19 bases between. DNA for the CDR3: TGTGCCAGCAGCAGACAGGGCTCGGGGGTTGAGCAGTACTTC. Translated, it gives CASSRQGSGVEQYF.

The V call is TRBV27, the J call TRBJ2-7; the D gene is possibly TRBD1 (6 bases). This CDR3 has 13 residues. With 5 bases removed from V and 0 bases from J, the gap between germline ends came to 8 bases. Germline V gene data show CDR1 as MNHEY and CDR2 as SMNVEV (reference sequence). The CDR3 loop reads CASSRTASYEQYF. CDR3 coding DNA: TGTGCCAGCAGTCGGACAGCCTCCTACGAGCAGTACTTC.

The CDR3 region is CASSQDTSGGTDTQYF. As DNA, the CDR3 is TGTGCCAGCAGCCAAGATACTAGCGGGGGTACAGATACGCAGTATTTT. This chain uses TRBV4-2 with TRBJ2-3, with 11 nucleotides matching TRBD2. Germline-derived CDR1 and CDR2 are LGHNA and YNFKEQ. The trim removed 0 bases at V and 3 bases at J, leaving 2 bases unmatched. This CDR3 is 16 amino acids long.

V and J are TRBV3-1 (or the pseudogene TRBV3-2) and TRBJ2-5; TRBD1 aligns across 7 bases. This CDR3 region has 14 residues. The J segment lost 5 bases and the V segment lost 4 bases, leaving 7 bases of the junction unmatched. Germline V CDR1 and CDR2: LGHDT, YNNKEL (reference sequence). The chain's CDR3 is CASSPLTGWETQYF. CDR3 bases: TGTGCCAGCAGCCCCTTGACAGGGTGGGAGACCCAGTACTTC.

J is TRBJ2-3 and V is TRBV6-5, with TRBD1 identical over 8 bases. The CDR3 runs 14 residues. Germline CDR1 and CDR2: MNHEY and SVGAGI. With 6 bases clipped from V and 0 bases from J, the junction kept 2 bases outside the gene matches. The CDR3 loop reads CASRDRASTDTQYF. The CDR3 nucleotides read TGTGCCAGCAGGGACAGGGCCAGCACAGATACGCAGTATTTT.

The rearrangement uses TRBV27 and TRBJ1-5, with D hard to call. Trimming removed 6 bases from V and 2 bases from J, with 17 bases in between. The CDR3 has 16 amino acids. Per germline, CDR1 MNHEY and CDR2 SMNVEV (reference sequence). The CDR3 nucleotides read TGTGCCAGCAGGGCCCGAGCTGTGGGCGGCAATCAGCCCCAGCATTTT. Translation gives CASRARAVGGNQPQHF.

The chain is built from TRBV5-6 and TRBJ2-5; 7 bases align to TRBD2. The germline gives CDR1 SGHDT, CDR2 YYEEEE. This CDR3 region has 15 residues. V gave up 0 bases and J gave up 4 bases; unmatched junction bases: 6. CDR3 loop: CASSLGGLGGETQYF. CDR3 DNA: TGTGCCAGCAGCTTGGGCGGACTAGGAGGAGAGACCCAGTACTTC.

The V gene is TRBV4-3, the J gene TRBJ1-1; D possibly corresponds to TRBD1 (5 bases). The CDR3 loop spans 14 amino acids. V gave up 0 bases and J gave up 5 bases, with 10 bases separating them. Germline V lookup: CDR1 LGHNA, CDR2 YSLEER. The CDR3 coding sequence is TGCGCCAGCAGCCAAGATCTAGGGGTAACTGAAGCTTTCTTT. Protein product: CASSQDLGVTEAFF.

The chain is built from TRBV5-1 and TRBJ2-3; a weak D match, TRBD1 (7 bases). CDR3 length: 14 residues. Germline V gene lookup returns CDR1 SGHRS and CDR2 YFSETQ. Between the trimmed V and J ends, which lost 7 bases and 4 bases, there was a span of 16 bases. The CDR3 sequence: CASGIQGGADTQYF. CDR3 nucleotides: TGCGCCAGCGGCATTCAGGGGGGTGCAGATACGCAGTATTTT.

V usage is TRBV5-6 and J usage is TRBJ2-6; D is possibly TRBD2 (5 bases). CDR1 and CDR2 (germline): SGHDT, YYEEEE. Deletions cut 0 bases from V and 3 bases from J, with 7 bases between. The CDR3 is 15 amino acids. The CDR3 is CASSLDRGGANVLTF. CDR3 DNA: TGTGCCAGCAGCTTGGACCGGGGTGGGGCCAACGTCCTGACTTTC.

The CDR3 DNA sequence: TGCGCCAGCAGCTGGGACAGGGGGCATGGCTACACCTTC. Translating it yields CASSWDRGHGYTF. The J gene is TRBJ1-2, the V gene TRBV5-1; 12 nucleotides agree with TRBD1. There are 13 residues in the CDR3. Germline CDR1 is SGHRS and CDR2 is YFSETQ. After removal of 3 bases from V and 6 bases from J, the junction contained 0 bases not matched to a gene.

The chain combines TRBV9 with TRBJ1-2, with 9 bases aligning to TRBD1. The germline gives CDR1 SGDLS, CDR2 YYNGEE. This CDR3 has 15 amino acids. V shed 2 bases, J shed 3 bases, and the junction held 5 bases outside the gene matches. The CDR3 region is CASSVLWTGDYGYTF. The CDR3 coding sequence is TGTGCCAGCAGCGTCCTGTGGACAGGGGACTATGGCTACACCTTC.

The genes are TRBV18 and TRBJ1-5, with no clear D. This CDR3 spans 13 amino acids. Germline lookup yields CDR1 KGHSH and CDR2 LQKENI. V shed 3 bases and J shed 9 bases, with 12 bases lying between them. The CDR3 bases are TGTGCCAGCTCACCGGGCATCTCCGCGCCCCAGCATTTT. Translated: CASSPGISAPQHF.

The chain carries TRBV9 and TRBJ1-1; maybe TRBD1 (5 bases). The V gene's germline CDR1 is SGDLS and CDR2 YYNGEE. Trimming took off 0 bases at V and 3 bases at J, with 24 bases between the two ends. This CDR3 is 19 amino acids long. CDR3 residues: CASSVGGGQGSPLDTEAFF. The CDR3 bases are TGTGCCAGCAGCGTAGGGGGAGGTCAGGGCTCCCCCTTGGACACTGAAGCTTTCTTT.

The rearrangement links TRBV12-3 or TRBV12-4 to TRBJ1-2; unclear D gene. The CDR3 totals 12 residues. Trimming cost V 1 base and J 4 bases, with 4 bases left between them. DNA of the CDR3: TGTGCCAGCAGTTTAGGGGTCTATGGCTACACCTTC. Translated: CASSLGVYGYTF.

This clone has ten or more counts. The chain combines TRBV5-1 with TRBJ1-1; TRBD1 matches at 11 bases. The CDR3 covers 16 residues. Trimming took 4 bases from V and 5 from J; bases not matched to a gene: 10. Germline loops: CDR1 SGHRS, CDR2 YFSETQ. For the CDR3, the DNA is TGCGCCAGCAGCGTGGGGACAGGGGGTTTCGGGACTGAAGCTTTCTTT. This sequence encodes CASSVGTGGFGTEAFF.

The chain uses TRBV5-1 and TRBJ1-1, with D unresolved. CDR1 and CDR2 (germline): SGHRS, YFSETQ. V dropped 0 bases and J dropped 1 base, with 10 bases sitting between them. The CDR3 has 15 residues. In DNA, the CDR3 is TGCGCCAGCAGCTTGGAGGTGGGCAGGAACACTGAAGCTTTCTTT. This gives the protein CASSLEVGRNTEAFF.

CDR3 protein: CATSDLRTERNEQFF. The CDR3 region has the DNA TGTGCCACCAGTGATTTGAGAACCGAAAGGAATGAGCAGTTCTTC. The chain employs TRBV24-1 and TRBJ2-1; D not certain. This CDR3 region has 15 residues. V shed 0 bases and J shed 7 bases, with 12 bases lying between them. Germline V lookup: CDR1 KGHDR, CDR2 SFDVKD.

There are many counts of this clone. The chain is built from TRBV25-1 and TRBJ2-7, with D hard to call. Germline V lookup: CDR1 MGHDK, CDR2 SYGVNS. This CDR3 is 12 amino acids long. Trimming removed 5 bases from V and 4 bases from J, with 9 bases in between. The CDR3 protein is CASSLGAYEQYF. CDR3 coding DNA: TGTGCCAGCAGTCTAGGTGCTTACGAGCAGTACTTC.

J is TRBJ2-3 and V is TRBV29-1, with 7 positions matching TRBD2. This CDR3 has 16 amino acids. Per germline, CDR1 SQVTM and CDR2 ANQGSEA. V was pared by 3 bases and J by 0 bases, with 9 bases of the junction left unmatched. CDR3 region: CSVDDPRLASTDTQYF. CDR3 DNA sequence: TGCAGCGTTGACGACCCTCGACTAGCTAGCACAGATACGCAGTATTTT.

The chain is built from TRBV4-2 and TRBJ2-7, with D unresolved. The V end lost 1 base, the J end lost 3 bases, and 16 bases lay between the germline ends. The CDR3 has 16 residues. The germline V gene encodes CDR1 LGHNA and CDR2 YNFKEQ. The chain's CDR3 is CASSQGALNQYYEQYF. CDR3 in DNA: TGTGCCAGCAGCCAAGGGGCCCTGAACCAATACTACGAGCAGTACTTC.

The V call is TRBV5-1, the J call TRBJ2-3; 7 bases are a match to TRBD2. CDR3 length: 14 residues. V lost 3 bases to trimming and J lost 5 bases; unmatched junction nucleotides: 6. CDR1 and CDR2 (germline): SGHRS, YFSETQ. Here the CDR3 reads CASSSGGSLDTQYF. The CDR3 coding sequence is TGCGCCAGCAGCTCGGGCGGGAGTCTAGATACGCAGTATTTT.

The chain employs TRBV9 and TRBJ2-5; D may be TRBD2 (5 bases). Trimming shortened V by 0 bases and J by 4 bases, and 10 bases separated the two germline ends. The CDR3 is 14 residues long. Germline CDR1 and CDR2: SGDLS and YYNGEE. In nucleotides, the CDR3 is TGTGCCAGCAGCGTAGGTGGTAGCGTAGAGACCCAGTACTTC. Residues: CASSVGGSVETQYF.

This rearrangement joins TRBV6-5 to TRBJ1-4, with no clear D. The CDR3 length is 12 residues. Germline V gene data show CDR1 as MNHEY and CDR2 as SVGAGI. With 6 bases removed from V and 4 bases from J, the gap between germline ends came to 6 bases. The CDR3: CASSAVNEKLFF. The CDR3 coding sequence is TGTGCCAGCAGCGCAGTTAATGAAAAACTGTTTTTT.

The rearrangement uses TRBV24-1 and TRBJ2-5; D remains ambiguous. The CDR3 runs to 10 residues. Trimming shortened V by 7 bases and J by 10 bases, and 9 bases separated the two germline ends. CDR1 and CDR2 (germline): KGHDR, SFDVKD. CDR3 region: CATRTWDQYF. CDR3 in DNA: TGTGCCACCAGGACTTGGGACCAGTACTTC.